This TCR beta chain was captured in a study of vaccination and CD4 T cells after COVID-19. Study in general: SARS-CoV-2 positivity in convalescent patients was established by nasal swab PCR; under ten had mild and one severe disease. The convalescents comprised six males and four females, two of them Hispanic.

Note on this clonotype: The antigen is unknown.

At the Johns Hopkins FTIC core, DNA taken from cultured CD4+ T cells was sequenced by way of the Oncomine TCR Beta short-read assay. Each CDR3 protein gets one entry after TCRdb re-called the PCR reads with MiXCR. The sample has 3,500 to 4,000 distinct CDR3 sequences; roughly a fifth are singletons. Germline trimming cut 0 bases from V and 0 bases from J; bases unmatched to any gene: 5. Germline CDR1 reads GTSNPN; CDR2 reads SVGIG (reference sequence). The CDR3 totals 15 residues. The treatment: approximately 11-day PBMC culture with coronavirus spike peptide pools or control peptides (ViraFEST assay).

The source is a human donor who had recovered from COVID-19. Sequencing was performed on CD4+ T cells from blood, cultured in vitro. V and J are TRBV30 and TRBJ2-7; 7 positions agree with TRBD1. The CDR3 DNA sequence: TGTGCCTGGAGTGTAGCAGGGGGTGCCTCCTACGAGCAGTACTTC. This translates into CAWSVAGGASYEQYF.